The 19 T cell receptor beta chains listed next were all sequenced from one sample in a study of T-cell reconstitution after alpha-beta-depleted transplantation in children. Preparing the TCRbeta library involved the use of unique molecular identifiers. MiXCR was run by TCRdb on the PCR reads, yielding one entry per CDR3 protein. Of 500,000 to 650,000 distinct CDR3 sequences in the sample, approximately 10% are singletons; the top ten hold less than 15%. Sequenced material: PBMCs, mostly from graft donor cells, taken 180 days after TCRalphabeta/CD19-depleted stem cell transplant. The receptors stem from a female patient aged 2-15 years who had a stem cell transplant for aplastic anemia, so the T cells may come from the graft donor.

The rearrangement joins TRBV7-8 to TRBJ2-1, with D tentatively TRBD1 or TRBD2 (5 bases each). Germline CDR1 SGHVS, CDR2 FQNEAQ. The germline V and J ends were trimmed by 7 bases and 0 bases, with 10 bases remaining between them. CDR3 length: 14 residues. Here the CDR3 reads CASMGRVSYNEQFF. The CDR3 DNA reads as TGTGCCAGCATGGGGCGGGTCTCCTACAATGAGCAGTTCTTC.

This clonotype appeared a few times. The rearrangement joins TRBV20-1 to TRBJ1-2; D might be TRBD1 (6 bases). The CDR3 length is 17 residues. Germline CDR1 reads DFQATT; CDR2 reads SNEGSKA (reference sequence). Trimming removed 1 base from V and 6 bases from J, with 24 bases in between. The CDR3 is CSARGRGQEPRRDGYTF. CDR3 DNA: TGCAGTGCTAGAGGACGGGGACAAGAACCCCGGCGAGATGGCTACACCTTC.

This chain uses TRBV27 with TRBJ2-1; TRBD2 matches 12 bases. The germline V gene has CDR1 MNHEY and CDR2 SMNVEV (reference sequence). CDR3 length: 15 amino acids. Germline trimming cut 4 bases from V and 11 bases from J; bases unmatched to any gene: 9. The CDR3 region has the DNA TGTGCCAGCAGTTCCTCGACTAGCGGGAGATATCAGCAGTTCTTC. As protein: CASSSSTSGRYQQFF.

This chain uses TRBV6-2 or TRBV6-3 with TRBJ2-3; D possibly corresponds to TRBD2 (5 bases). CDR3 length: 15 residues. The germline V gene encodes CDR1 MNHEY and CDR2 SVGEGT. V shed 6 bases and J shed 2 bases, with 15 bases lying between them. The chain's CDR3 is CASSNPGSYTDTQYF. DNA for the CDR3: TGTGCCAGCAGCAACCCGGGGTCCTACACAGATACGCAGTATTTT.

The CDR3 is CATSATPGQGALNRPGGYNEQFF. The CDR3 bases are TGTGCCACCAGTGCGACTCCCGGACAGGGTGCCCTAAACCGCCCGGGAGGATACAATGAGCAGTTCTTC. V and J are TRBV24-1 and TRBJ2-1; possibly TRBD1 for D (8 bases). V was shortened by 5 bases and J by 4 bases, with 38 bases between the two germline ends. Germline-derived CDR1 and CDR2 are KGHDR and SFDVKD. There are 23 residues in the CDR3.

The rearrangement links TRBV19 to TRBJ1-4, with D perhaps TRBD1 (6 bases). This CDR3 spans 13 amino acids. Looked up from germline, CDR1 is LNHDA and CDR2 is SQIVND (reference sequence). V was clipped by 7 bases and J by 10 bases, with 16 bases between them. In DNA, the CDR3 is TGTGCCAGTATCTGGGGGACATCTGGAAAACTGTTTTTT. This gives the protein CASIWGTSGKLFF. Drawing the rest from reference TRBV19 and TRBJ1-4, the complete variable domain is DGGITQSPKYLFRKEGQNVTLSCEQNLNHDAMYWYRQDPGQGLRLIYYSQIVNDFQKGDIAEGYSVSREKKESFPLTVTSAQKNPTAFYLCASIWGTSGKLFFGSGTQLSVL.

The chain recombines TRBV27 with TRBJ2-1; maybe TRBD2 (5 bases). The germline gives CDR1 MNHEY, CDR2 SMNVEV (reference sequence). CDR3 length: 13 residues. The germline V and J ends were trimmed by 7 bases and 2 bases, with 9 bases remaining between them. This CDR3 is CASKSGTYNEQFF. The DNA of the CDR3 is TGTGCCAGCAAGAGCGGTACCTACAATGAGCAGTTCTTC.

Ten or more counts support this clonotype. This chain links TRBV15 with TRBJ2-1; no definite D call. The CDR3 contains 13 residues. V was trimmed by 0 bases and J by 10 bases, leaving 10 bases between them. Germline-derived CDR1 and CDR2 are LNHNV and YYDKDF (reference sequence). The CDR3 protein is CATSREGLGEQFF. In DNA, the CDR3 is TGTGCCACCAGCAGAGAAGGCTTAGGGGAGCAGTTCTTC. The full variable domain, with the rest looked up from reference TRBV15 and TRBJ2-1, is DAMVIQNPRYQVTQFGKPVTLSCSQTLNHNVMYWYQQKSSQAPKLLFHYYDKDFNNEADTPDNFQSRRPNTSFCFLDIRSPGLGDTAMYLCATSREGLGEQFFGPGTRLTVL.

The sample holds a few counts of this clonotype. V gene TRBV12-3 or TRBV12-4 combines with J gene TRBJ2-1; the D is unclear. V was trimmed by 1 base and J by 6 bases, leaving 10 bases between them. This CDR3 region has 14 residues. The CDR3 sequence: CASSLGVRGNEQFF. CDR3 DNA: TGTGCCAGCAGTTTAGGGGTCAGAGGCAATGAGCAGTTCTTC.

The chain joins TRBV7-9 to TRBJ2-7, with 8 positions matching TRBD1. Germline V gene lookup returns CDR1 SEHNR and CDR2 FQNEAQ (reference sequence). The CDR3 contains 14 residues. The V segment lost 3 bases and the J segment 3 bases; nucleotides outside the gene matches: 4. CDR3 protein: CASSFSGQGYEQYV. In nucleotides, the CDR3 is TGTGCCAGCAGCTTCAGCGGACAGGGCTACGAGCAGTACGTC.

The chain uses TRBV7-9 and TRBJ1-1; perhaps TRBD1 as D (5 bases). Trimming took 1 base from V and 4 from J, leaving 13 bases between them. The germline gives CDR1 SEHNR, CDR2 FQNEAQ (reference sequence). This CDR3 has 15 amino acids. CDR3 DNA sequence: TGTGCCAGCAGCTTAGAATCGAGGGGTTCCACTGAAGCTTTCTTT. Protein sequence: CASSLESRGSTEAFF.

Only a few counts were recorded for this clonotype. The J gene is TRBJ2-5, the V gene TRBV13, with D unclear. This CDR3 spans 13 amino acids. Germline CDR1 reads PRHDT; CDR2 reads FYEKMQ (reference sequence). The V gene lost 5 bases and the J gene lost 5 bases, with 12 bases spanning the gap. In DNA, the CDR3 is TGTGCCAGCAGCGCTAGGGTGGGGGAGACCCAGTACTTC. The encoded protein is CASSARVGETQYF.

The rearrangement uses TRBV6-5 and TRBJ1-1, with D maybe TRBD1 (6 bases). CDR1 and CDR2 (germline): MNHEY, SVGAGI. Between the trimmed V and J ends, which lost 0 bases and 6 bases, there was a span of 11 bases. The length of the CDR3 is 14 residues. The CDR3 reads CASSYSGKGAEAFF. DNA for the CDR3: TGTGCCAGCAGTTACTCGGGAAAGGGGGCTGAAGCTTTCTTT.

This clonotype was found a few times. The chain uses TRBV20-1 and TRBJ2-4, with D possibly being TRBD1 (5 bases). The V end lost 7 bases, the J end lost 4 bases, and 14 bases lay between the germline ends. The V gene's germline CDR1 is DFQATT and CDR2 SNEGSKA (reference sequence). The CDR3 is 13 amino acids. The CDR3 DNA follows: TGCAGTGGAAAATCCAGGGAAAAAAACATTCAGTACTTC. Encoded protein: CSGKSREKNIQYF.

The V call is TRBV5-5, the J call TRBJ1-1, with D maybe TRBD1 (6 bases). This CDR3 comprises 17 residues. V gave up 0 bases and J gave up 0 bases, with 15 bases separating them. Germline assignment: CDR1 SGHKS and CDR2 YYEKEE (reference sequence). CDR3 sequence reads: CASSLGQGRGMNTEAFF. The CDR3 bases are TGTGCCAGCAGCTTGGGGCAGGGGCGCGGTATGAACACTGAAGCTTTCTTT.

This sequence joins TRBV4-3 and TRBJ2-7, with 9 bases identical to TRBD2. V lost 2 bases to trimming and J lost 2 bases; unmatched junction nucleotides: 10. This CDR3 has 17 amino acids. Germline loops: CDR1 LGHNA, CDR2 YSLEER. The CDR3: CASSQLGRAGGPYEQYF. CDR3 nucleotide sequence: TGCGCCAGCAGCCAACTAGGGAGAGCGGGAGGCCCCTACGAGCAGTACTTC.

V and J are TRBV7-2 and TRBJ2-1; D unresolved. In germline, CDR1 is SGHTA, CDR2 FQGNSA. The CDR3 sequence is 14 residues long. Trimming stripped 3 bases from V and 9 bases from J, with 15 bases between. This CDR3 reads CASSFSGSPVEQFF. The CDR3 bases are TGTGCCAGCAGCTTCTCCGGGTCTCCGGTTGAGCAGTTCTTC.

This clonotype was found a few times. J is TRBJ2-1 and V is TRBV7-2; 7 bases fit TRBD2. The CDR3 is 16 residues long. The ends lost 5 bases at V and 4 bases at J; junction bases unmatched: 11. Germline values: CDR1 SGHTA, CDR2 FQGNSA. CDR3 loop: CASSRRSGGGYNEQFF. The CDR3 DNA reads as TGTGCCAGCAGCCGGCGATCGGGGGGAGGGTACAATGAGCAGTTCTTC.

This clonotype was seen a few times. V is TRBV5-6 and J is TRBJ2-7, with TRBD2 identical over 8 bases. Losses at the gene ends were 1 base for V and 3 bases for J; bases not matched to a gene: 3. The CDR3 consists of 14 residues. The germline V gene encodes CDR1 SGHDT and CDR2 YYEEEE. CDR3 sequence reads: CASSLRTSFYEQYV. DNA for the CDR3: TGTGCCAGCAGCTTGCGGACTAGCTTCTACGAGCAGTACGTC.